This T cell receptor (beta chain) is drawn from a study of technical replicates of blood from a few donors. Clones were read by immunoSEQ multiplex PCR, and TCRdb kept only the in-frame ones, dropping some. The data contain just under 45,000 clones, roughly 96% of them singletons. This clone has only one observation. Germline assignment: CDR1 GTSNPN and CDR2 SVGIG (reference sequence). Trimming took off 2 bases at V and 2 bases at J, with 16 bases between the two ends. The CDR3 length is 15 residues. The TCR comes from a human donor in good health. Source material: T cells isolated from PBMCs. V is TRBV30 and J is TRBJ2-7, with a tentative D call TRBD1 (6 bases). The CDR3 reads CAWSRHRQVTYEQYF. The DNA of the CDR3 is TGTGCCTGGAGTCGACACCGACAGGTTACCTACGAGCAGTACTTC.